The clone carrying this T cell receptor (beta chain) was counted between two and nine times. The data are from a study of T cell repertoires in cytomegalovirus infection. The ends lost 7 bases at V and 9 bases at J; junction bases unmatched: 12. The CDR3 is 15 residues long. Germline CDR1 is LNHDA and CDR2 is SQIVND (reference sequence). Via MiXCR, TCRdb re-called the reads, giving one row per CDR3 protein. The table shows hundreds of thousands of distinct CDR3 sequences, with 18% occurring only once. The specimen sequenced was PBMCs. The chain uses TRBV19 and TRBJ2-1, with TRBD2 matching over 10 bases. The clonotype comes from a human donor in good health (CMV status not recorded). Some clones in this sample may be carry-over from other donors' samples. CDR3: CASIDGASGRSEQFF. The CDR3 DNA reads as TGTGCCAGTATCGATGGGGCTAGCGGGAGAAGTGAGCAGTTCTTC.